A selection of T cell receptor beta chains follows, all from one sample in a study of blood T cell repertoires in COVID-19. Sequencing was performed with immunoSEQ multiplex PCR; in TCRdb, only in-frame clones are kept and a portion is missing. The data show around 250,000 clones, with approximately 89% seen just once and 1% to 1.5% held by the top ten. Sequencing was carried out using PBMCs or T cells enriched from blood (not recorded which). These receptors all come from a woman aged 40 to 50 with acute COVID-19. Each CDR3 is given with its conserved first and last residue. The order of the fields is D gene, J gene, clone size, V gene, CDR3 DNA, CDR3 protein. A D gene is named only where the DNA matches it firmly. Only part of the rows carry a size: once, few, many, or a class if the clone is expanded.

D: -; J: TRBJ1-2; size: -; V: TRBV25-1; DNA: TGTGCCAGCAGTGTGACAGGAGACTATGGCTACACCTTC; CDR3: CASSVTGDYGYTF
D: TRBD1; J: TRBJ1-1; size: -; V: TRBV6-5; DNA: TGTGCCAGCAGAGGACAGGGGTTCGTTTTGGCTGAAGCTTTCTTT; CDR3: CASRGQGFVLAEAFF
D: -; J: TRBJ1-5; size: -; V: TRBV6-2/TRBV6-3; DNA: TGTGCCAGCAGTTTTGGGCATTATAGCAATCAGCCCCAGCATTTT; CDR3: CASSFGHYSNQPQHF
D: -; J: TRBJ2-1; size: -; V: TRBV7-2; DNA: TGTGCCAGCAGACTAGACAACGAGGGACAATCAGGAATGGAGCAGTTCTTC; CDR3: CASRLDNEGQSGMEQFF
D: -; J: TRBJ1-4; size: -; V: TRBV5-1; DNA: TGCGCCAGCAGCTTGGTTCCGGGTAATGAAAAACTGTTTTTT; CDR3: CASSLVPGNEKLFF
D: TRBD1; J: TRBJ1-1; size: -; V: TRBV27; DNA: TGTGCCAGCAGTTTATACGTGACAGGGGCGGCTGAAGCTTTCTTT; CDR3: CASSLYVTGAAEAFF
D: -; J: TRBJ2-1; size: -; V: TRBV7-3; DNA: TGTGCCAGCAGCCCGAGAGTCGATAGCAATGAGCAGTTCTTC; CDR3: CASSPRVDSNEQFF
D: -; J: TRBJ2-7; size: -; V: TRBV5-4; DNA: TGTGCCAGCAGCTTTGGGGAGGCCTACGAGCAGTACTTC; CDR3: CASSFGEAYEQYF
D: -; J: TRBJ1-2; size: few; V: TRBV29-1; DNA: TGCAGCGTTGAGAGCCGAAACTATGGCTACACCTTC; CDR3: CSVESRNYGYTF
D: -; J: TRBJ2-4; size: -; V: TRBV18; DNA: TGTGCCAGCTCACCTAGAGCCAAAAACATTCAGTACTTC; CDR3: CASSPRAKNIQYF
D: -; J: TRBJ1-6; size: once; V: TRBV5-1; DNA: TGCGCCAGCAGCTTGCTTGGGGACACGGTCTTCCACTTT; CDR3: CASSLLGDTVFHF
D: -; J: TRBJ1-1; size: few; V: TRBV27; DNA: TGTGCCAGCAGTCACTCTCTAGGGGGGGGCACTGAAGCTTTCTTT; CDR3: CASSHSLGGGTEAFF
D: TRBD2; J: TRBJ2-1; size: -; V: TRBV30; DNA: TGTGCCTGGAGTTACGGACTAGCAATCGATGAGCAGTTCTTC; CDR3: CAWSYGLAIDEQFF
D: TRBD1; J: TRBJ1-1; size: -; V: TRBV4-3; DNA: TGCGCCAGCAGCCGGGACAGGTTTAACACTGAAGCTTTCTTT; CDR3: CASSRDRFNTEAFF
D: -; J: TRBJ1-5; size: -; V: TRBV7-9; DNA: TGTGCCAGCAGCGGACCCGGACAGAGCAATCAGCCCCAGCATTTT; CDR3: CASSGPGQSNQPQHF
D: TRBD1; J: TRBJ1-6; size: once; V: TRBV7-6; DNA: TGTGCCAGCAGCGAAGACAGGGGAGGTTCACCCCTCCACTTT; CDR3: CASSEDRGGSPLHF
D: -; J: TRBJ2-6; size: -; V: TRBV24-1; DNA: TGTGCCACCAGTGATTGGGGTGCAGGAGGATCCAACGTCCTGACTTTC; CDR3: CATSDWGAGGSNVLTF
D: -; J: TRBJ1-5; size: few; V: TRBV18; DNA: TGTGCCAGCTCACCAGAACAGGGAGGGACGCCCCAGCATTTT; CDR3: CASSPEQGGTPQHF
D: -; J: TRBJ1-3; size: -; V: TRBV11-2; DNA: TGTGCCAGCAGCTTATCTTTGGGCAGCCGCTCTGGAAACACCATATATTTT; CDR3: CASSLSLGSRSGNTIYF
D: -; J: TRBJ1-2; size: -; V: TRBV9; DNA: TGTGCCAGCAGCGTTGGGAGCCAACCAATGTCCGACTATGGCTACACCTTC; CDR3: CASSVGSQPMSDYGYTF
D: TRBD1; J: TRBJ2-5; size: once; V: TRBV27; DNA: TGTGCCAGCAGTCCATACCGGGACAGGGCAGAGACCCAGTACTTC; CDR3: CASSPYRDRAETQYF
D: -; J: TRBJ2-7; size: -; V: TRBV9; DNA: TGTGCCAGCAGCGTAGGTCATGGCCCCTCCGAGCAGTACTTC; CDR3: CASSVGHGPSEQYF